One and the same sample provided the 14 T cell receptor beta chains below, sequenced in a study of beta chain features in type 1 diabetes. The authors reverse transcribed all of the isolated RNA, so sequencing captured expressed TCRB transcripts. This table comes from immunoSEQ multiplex PCR, and its TCRdb copy is limited to in-frame clones, with some not included. Here the sample spans approximately 470,000 clones, around 30% being singletons. Sequencing input: naive CD4+ T cells from blood. The receptors were sampled from a man between 18 and 29 years old in good health.

This rearrangement joins TRBV29-1 to TRBJ2-7; perhaps TRBD2 as D (6 bases). V was cut by 4 bases and J by 6 bases, with 13 bases left in between. In germline, CDR1 is SQVTM, CDR2 ANQGSEA. This CDR3 spans 12 amino acids. Written as DNA, the CDR3 is TGCAGCGTTGGCGGGGAAGTGGGCGAGCAGTACTTC. This translates into CSVGGEVGEQYF.

This clone has a handful of counts. V is TRBV19 and J is TRBJ2-1; D is ambiguous. This CDR3 has 13 residues. From germline, CDR1 is LNHDA and CDR2 SQIVND (reference sequence). Trimming took 9 bases from V and 9 from J, leaving 18 bases between them. The CDR3 DNA sequence: TGTGCCAGCACTGGGCGGTCGGAAAGTGAGCAGTTCTTC. As protein: CASTGRSESEQFF.

The V call is TRBV18, the J call TRBJ2-1; TRBD2 matches at 8 bases. Per germline, CDR1 KGHSH and CDR2 LQKENI. J gave up 6 bases and V 4 bases, and 8 bases lay outside the gene matches. CDR3 length: 15 amino acids. DNA for the CDR3: TGTGCCAGCTCACTTGGCCTAGCGGGTCTCAATGAGCAGTTCTTC. Protein sequence: CASSLGLAGLNEQFF. Supplemented by reference TRBV18 and TRBJ2-1, the full variable domain reads NAGVMQNPRHLVRRRGQEARLRCSPMKGHSHVYWYRQLPEEGLKFMVYLQKENIIDESGMPKERFSAEFPKEGPSILRIQQVVRGDSAAYFCASSLGLAGLNEQFFGPGTRLTVL.

The table lists this clone with a few counts. This chain connects TRBV28 to TRBJ2-1; 9 positions match TRBD2. Germline V lookup: CDR1 MDHEN, CDR2 SYDVKM. This CDR3 spans 13 amino acids. V trimming: 5 bases; J trimming: 13 bases; junction bases outside the gene matches: 9. Written as DNA, the CDR3 is TGTGCCAGCAGTCGACTAGCGGAACCGATCCAGTTCTTC. Protein product: CASSRLAEPIQFF.

This sequence joins TRBV11-2 and TRBJ1-2, with D possibly matching TRBD1 (5 bases). This CDR3 has 14 amino acids. V lost 0 bases and J lost 4, with 9 bases in between. Germline CDR1 is SGHAT and CDR2 is FQNNGV. The CDR3 loop is CASSLDPGLYGYTF. The CDR3 DNA reads TGTGCCAGCAGCTTAGATCCAGGGCTCTATGGCTACACCTTC.

The chain employs TRBV5-1 and TRBJ2-7; TRBD2 matches 9 bases. The CDR3 loop spans 15 amino acids. The germline gives CDR1 SGHRS, CDR2 YFSETQ. Unmatched junction bases numbered 6, after V lost 5 bases and J lost 0 bases. The CDR3 nucleotides are TGCGCCAGCAGTGAGAGAGCGGGAGGCTCCTACGAGCAGTACTTC. Its translation: CASSERAGGSYEQYF. The whole variable domain, remainder taken from reference TRBV5-1 and TRBJ2-7, is KAGVTQTPRYLIKTRGQQVTLSCSPISGHRSVSWYQQTPGQGLQFLFEYFSETQRNKGNFPGRFSGRQFSNSRSEMNVSTLELGDSALYLCASSERAGGSYEQYFGPGTRLTVT.

V and J are TRBV2 and TRBJ2-7; possibly TRBD1 for D (6 bases). The CDR3 extends over 12 amino acids. Trimming left V 5 bases short and J 6 bases short, with 11 bases between. CDR1 and CDR2 (germline): SNHLY, FYNNEI. The CDR3 coding sequence is TGTGCCAGCAGTCGACAGGTTATCGAGCAGTACTTC. As protein: CASSRQVIEQYF.

This clone was detected a few times. The chain joins TRBV30 to TRBJ1-3; 7 bases align to TRBD1. The CDR3 has 13 residues. The germline CDR1 and CDR2 sequences are GTSNPN and SVGIG (reference sequence). V lost 5 bases, J lost 4 bases, and 5 bases stayed unmatched. CDR3 bases: TGTGCCTGGGCCACAGGGGACGGAAACACCATATATTTT. This encodes CAWATGDGNTIYF.

A remark on this clone: The identical CDR3 is also encoded by other nucleotide sequences in the sample. The V call is TRBV5-1, the J call TRBJ2-3, with D unresolved. This CDR3 has 12 amino acids. From germline, CDR1 is SGHRS and CDR2 YFSETQ. V lost 3 bases, J lost 3 bases, and 5 bases lay in between. The CDR3 loop reads CASSSPTDTQYF. The CDR3 DNA reads TGCGCCAGCAGCTCCCCAACAGATACGCAGTATTTT.

This clone was seen a few times. This chain links TRBV29-1 with TRBJ1-1, with D maybe TRBD1 (6 bases). Per the germline V gene, CDR1 is SQVTM and CDR2 is ANQGSEA. The CDR3 runs 13 residues. Trimming removed 5 bases at V and 1 base at J, with 11 bases between. The CDR3 loop reads CSVSGAWNTEAFF. In nucleotides, the CDR3 is TGCAGCGTTTCAGGGGCCTGGAACACTGAAGCTTTCTTT.

The rearrangement uses TRBV30 and TRBJ2-5; D is possibly TRBD2 (5 bases). CDR3 length: 11 residues. Germline-derived CDR1 and CDR2 are GTSNPN and SVGIG (reference sequence). With 2 bases removed from V and 11 bases from J, the gap between germline ends came to 12 bases. This CDR3 is CAWSPAREQYF. In DNA, the CDR3 is TGTGCCTGGAGTCCGGCTAGGGAGCAGTACTTC.

This clone was observed a handful of times. CDR3 loop: CASSQDPPGAHNDDTQYF. For the CDR3, the DNA is TGTGCCAGCAGCCAAGATCCACCAGGGGCTCATAATGACGATACGCAGTATTTT. The rearrangement joins TRBV4-2 to TRBJ2-3; a possible D gene is TRBD1 (6 bases). The germline V gene encodes CDR1 LGHNA and CDR2 YNFKEQ. V shed 0 bases and J shed 6 bases, with 22 bases lying between them. The CDR3 runs to 18 residues.

This clone appeared a few times. This rearrangement joins TRBV4-3 to TRBJ1-2; D is unclear. The V gene lost 1 base and the J gene lost 4 bases, with 10 bases spanning the gap. The CDR3 extends over 14 amino acids. Germline CDR1 LGHNA, CDR2 YSLEER. As DNA, the CDR3 is TGCGCCAGCAGCCAAGGGGCAGGCCCCTATGGCTACACCTTC. It encodes CASSQGAGPYGYTF.

CDR3 residues: CASSLGSGQISYNEQFF. CDR3 bases: TGCGCCAGCAGCTTGGGAAGCGGGCAGATCTCCTACAATGAGCAGTTCTTC. The rearrangement joins TRBV5-1 to TRBJ2-1; D might be TRBD2 (6 bases). Trimming removed 0 bases at V and 0 bases at J, with 13 bases between. In germline, CDR1 is SGHRS, CDR2 YFSETQ. The CDR3 totals 17 residues.